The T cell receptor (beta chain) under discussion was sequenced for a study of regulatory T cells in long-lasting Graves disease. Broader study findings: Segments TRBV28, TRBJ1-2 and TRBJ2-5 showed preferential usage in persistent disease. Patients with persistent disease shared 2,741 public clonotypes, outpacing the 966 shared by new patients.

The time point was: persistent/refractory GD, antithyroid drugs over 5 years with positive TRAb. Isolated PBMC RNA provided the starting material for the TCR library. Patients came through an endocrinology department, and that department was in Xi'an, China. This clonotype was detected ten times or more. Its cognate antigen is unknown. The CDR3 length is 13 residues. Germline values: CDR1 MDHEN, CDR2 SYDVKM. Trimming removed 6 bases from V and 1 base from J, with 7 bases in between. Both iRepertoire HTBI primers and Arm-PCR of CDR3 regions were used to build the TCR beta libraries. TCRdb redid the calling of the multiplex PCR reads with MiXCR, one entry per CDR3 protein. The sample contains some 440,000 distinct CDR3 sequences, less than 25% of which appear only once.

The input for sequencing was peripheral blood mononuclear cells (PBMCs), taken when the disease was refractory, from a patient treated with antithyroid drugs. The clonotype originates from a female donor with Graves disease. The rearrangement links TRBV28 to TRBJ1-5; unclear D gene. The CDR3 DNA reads TGTGCCAGCAGGGAAAGGAGCAATCAGCCCCAGCATTTT. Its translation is CASRERSNQPQHF.